This T cell receptor (beta chain) stems from a study of human thymus T cells. CDR1 and CDR2 from the germline V gene are LNHNV and YYDKDF (reference sequence). Between the trimmed V and J ends, which lost 0 bases and 3 bases, there was a span of 12 bases. CDR3 length: 16 amino acids. Resections obtained during corrective heart surgery supplied the thymus tissue. Sequencing used immunoSEQ multiplex PCR; TCRdb keeps in-frame clones, though not all of them. The sample contains 120,000 or so clones, about 95% of which appear only once. The chain carries TRBV15 and TRBJ1-5, with D tentatively TRBD1 (5 bases). The receptor's source is a boy under two years old with a congenital heart defect but otherwise immunologically healthy. Specimen: thymus tissue. CDR3 sequence reads: CATSRDRRGPNQPQHF. Here the CDR3 DNA reads TGTGCCACCAGCAGAGATCGAAGGGGTCCCAATCAGCCCCAGCATTTT.